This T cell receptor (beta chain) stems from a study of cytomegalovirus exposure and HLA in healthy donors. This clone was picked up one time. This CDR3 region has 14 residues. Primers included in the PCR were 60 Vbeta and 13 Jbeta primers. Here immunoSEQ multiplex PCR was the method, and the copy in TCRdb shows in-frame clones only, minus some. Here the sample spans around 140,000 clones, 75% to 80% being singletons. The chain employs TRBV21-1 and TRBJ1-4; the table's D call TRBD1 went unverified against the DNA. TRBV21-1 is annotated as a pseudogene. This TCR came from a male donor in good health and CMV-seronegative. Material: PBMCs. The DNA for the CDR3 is TGTGCCAGCATAAAAGGGACAGGGTGTGAAAAACTGTTTTTT. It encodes CASIKGTGCEKLFF.